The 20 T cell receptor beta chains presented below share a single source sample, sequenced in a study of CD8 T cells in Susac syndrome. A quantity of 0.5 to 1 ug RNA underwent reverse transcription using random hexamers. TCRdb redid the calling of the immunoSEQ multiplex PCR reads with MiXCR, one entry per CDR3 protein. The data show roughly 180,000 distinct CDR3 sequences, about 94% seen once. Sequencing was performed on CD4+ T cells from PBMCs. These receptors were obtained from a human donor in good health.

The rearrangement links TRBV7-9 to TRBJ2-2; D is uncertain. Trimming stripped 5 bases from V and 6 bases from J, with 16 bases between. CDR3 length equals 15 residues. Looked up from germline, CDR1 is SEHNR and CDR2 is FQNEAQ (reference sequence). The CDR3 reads CASSRPSSSAGELFF. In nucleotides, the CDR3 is TGTGCCAGCAGCCGCCCGAGTAGTTCGGCCGGGGAGCTGTTTTTT.

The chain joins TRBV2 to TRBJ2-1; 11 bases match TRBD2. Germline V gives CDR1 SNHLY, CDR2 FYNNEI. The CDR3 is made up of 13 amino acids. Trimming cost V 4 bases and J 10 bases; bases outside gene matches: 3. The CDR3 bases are TGTGCCAGCAGTGGGGGACTAGCGGCGGAGCAGTTCTTC. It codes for CASSGGLAAEQFF.

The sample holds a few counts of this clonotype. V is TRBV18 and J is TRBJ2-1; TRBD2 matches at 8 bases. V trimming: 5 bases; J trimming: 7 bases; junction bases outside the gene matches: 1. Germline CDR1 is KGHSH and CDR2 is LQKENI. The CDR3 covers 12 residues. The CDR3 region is CASSSGGNEQFF. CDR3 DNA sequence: TGTGCCAGCTCATCGGGGGGGAATGAGCAGTTCTTC.

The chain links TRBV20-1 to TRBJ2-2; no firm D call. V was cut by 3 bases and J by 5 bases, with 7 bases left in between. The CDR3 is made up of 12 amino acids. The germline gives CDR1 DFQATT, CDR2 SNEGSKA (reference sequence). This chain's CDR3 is CSASVGTGELFF. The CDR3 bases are TGCAGTGCTAGTGTCGGTACCGGGGAGCTGTTTTTT.

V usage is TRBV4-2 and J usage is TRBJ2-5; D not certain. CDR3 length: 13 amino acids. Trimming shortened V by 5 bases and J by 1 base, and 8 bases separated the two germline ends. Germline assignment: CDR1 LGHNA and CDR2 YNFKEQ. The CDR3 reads CASSGRGQETQYF. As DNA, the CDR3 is TGTGCCAGCAGCGGGCGCGGCCAAGAGACCCAGTACTTC.

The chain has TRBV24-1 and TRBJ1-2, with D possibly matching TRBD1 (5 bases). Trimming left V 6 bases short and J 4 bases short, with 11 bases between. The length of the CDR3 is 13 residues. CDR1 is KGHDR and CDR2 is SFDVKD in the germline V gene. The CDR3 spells CATSTGDGYGYTF. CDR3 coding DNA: TGTGCCACCAGTACCGGGGACGGCTATGGCTACACCTTC.

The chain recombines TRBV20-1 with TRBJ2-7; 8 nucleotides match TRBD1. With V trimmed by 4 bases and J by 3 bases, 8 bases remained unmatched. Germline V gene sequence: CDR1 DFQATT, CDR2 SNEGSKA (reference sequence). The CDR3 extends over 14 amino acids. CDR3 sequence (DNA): TGCAGTGCTAAGCGGACAGGGATTAGCTACGAGCAGTACTTC. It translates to CSAKRTGISYEQYF.

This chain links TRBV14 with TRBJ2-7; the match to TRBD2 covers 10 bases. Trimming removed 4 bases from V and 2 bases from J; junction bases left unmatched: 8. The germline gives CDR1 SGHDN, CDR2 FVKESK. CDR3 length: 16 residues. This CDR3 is CASSRTTSGRTYEQYF. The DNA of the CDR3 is TGTGCCAGCAGCCGTACGACTAGCGGGCGAACCTACGAGCAGTACTTC.

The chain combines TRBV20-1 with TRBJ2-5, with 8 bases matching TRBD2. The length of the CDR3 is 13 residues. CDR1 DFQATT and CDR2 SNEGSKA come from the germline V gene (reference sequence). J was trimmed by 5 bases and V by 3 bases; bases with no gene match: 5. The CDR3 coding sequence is TGCAGTGCTAGGGCGGGAGGCGAGGAGACCCAGTACTTC. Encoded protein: CSARAGGEETQYF.

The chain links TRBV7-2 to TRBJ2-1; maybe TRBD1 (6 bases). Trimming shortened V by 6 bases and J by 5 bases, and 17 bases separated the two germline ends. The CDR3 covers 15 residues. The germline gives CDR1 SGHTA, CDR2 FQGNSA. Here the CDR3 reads CASSPSVNRDNEQFF. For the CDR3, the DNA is TGTGCCAGCAGTCCCTCTGTTAACAGGGACAATGAGCAGTTCTTC.

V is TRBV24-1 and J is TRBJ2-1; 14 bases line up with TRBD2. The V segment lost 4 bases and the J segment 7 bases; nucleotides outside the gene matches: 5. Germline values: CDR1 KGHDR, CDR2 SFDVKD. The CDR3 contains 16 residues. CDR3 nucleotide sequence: TGTGCCACCAGTGACCGGGGGACTAGCGGGAGTAATGAGCAGTTCTTC. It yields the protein CATSDRGTSGSNEQFF.

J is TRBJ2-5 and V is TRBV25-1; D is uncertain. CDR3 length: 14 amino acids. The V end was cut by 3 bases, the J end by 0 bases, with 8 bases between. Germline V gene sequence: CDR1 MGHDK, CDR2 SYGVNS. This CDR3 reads CASSDRIDQETQYF. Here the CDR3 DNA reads TGTGCCAGCAGTGACAGAATAGACCAAGAGACCCAGTACTTC.

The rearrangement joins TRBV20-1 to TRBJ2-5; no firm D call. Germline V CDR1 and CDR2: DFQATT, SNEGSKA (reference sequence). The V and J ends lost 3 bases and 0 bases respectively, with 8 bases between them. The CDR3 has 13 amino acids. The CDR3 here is CSASGPYQETQYF. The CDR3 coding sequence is TGCAGTGCTAGCGGTCCCTACCAAGAGACCCAGTACTTC.

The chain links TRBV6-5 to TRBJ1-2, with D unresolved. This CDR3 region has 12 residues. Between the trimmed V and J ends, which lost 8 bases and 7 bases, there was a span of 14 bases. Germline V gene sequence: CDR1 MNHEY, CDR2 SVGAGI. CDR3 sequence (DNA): TGTGCCAGCGGAGGGCCCGGGTCTGGCTACACCTTC. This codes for CASGGPGSGYTF.

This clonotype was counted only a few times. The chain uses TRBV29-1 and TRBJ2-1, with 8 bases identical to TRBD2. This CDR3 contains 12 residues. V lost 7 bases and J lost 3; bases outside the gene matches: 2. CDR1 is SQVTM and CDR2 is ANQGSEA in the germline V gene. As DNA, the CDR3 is TGCAGCGCCGGGACTAGCTACAATGAGCAGTTCTTC. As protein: CSAGTSYNEQFF.

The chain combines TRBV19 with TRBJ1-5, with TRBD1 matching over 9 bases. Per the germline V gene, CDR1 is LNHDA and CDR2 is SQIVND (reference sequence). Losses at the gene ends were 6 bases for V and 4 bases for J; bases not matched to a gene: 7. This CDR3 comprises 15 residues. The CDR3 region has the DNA TGTGCCAGTAGGGGGACAGGGAAGTGGAATCAGCCCCAGCATTTT. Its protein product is CASRGTGKWNQPQHF. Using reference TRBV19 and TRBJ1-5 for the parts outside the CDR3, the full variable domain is DGGITQSPKYLFRKEGQNVTLSCEQNLNHDAMYWYRQDPGQGLRLIYYSQIVNDFQKGDIAEGYSVSREKKESFPLTVTSAQKNPTAFYLCASRGTGKWNQPQHFGDGTRLSIL.

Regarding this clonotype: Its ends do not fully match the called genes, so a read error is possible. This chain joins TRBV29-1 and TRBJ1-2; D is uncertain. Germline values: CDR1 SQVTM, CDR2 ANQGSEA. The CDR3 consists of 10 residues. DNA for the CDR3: TGCAGCGTTGAAGAATCGGACTCCTACTTC. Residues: CSVEESDSYF.

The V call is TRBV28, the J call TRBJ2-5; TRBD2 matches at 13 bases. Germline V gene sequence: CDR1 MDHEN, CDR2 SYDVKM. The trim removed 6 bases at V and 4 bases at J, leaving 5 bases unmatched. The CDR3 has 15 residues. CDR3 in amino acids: CASSIGLAGAETQYF. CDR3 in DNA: TGTGCCAGCAGCATTGGACTAGCGGGAGCAGAGACCCAGTACTTC.

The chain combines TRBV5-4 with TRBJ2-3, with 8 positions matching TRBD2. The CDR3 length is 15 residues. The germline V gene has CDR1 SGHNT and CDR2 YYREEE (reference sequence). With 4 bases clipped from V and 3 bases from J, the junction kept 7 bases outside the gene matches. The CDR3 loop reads CASSQGASGTDTQYF. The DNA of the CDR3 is TGTGCCAGCAGCCAAGGGGCTAGCGGGACAGATACGCAGTATTTT.

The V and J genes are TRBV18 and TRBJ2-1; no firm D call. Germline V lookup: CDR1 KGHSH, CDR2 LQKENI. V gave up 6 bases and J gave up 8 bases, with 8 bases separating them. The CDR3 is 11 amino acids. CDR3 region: CASSFEDEQFF. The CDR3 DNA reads TGTGCCAGCTCCTTCGAGGATGAGCAGTTCTTC.